This T cell receptor beta chain is from a study of cytomegalovirus exposure and HLA in healthy donors. Whole-study context: A previous analysis identified fewer than 130 million unique TCR beta sequences derived from some 200 million T cells. Tens of millions of unique TCRs from HLA-typed donors made up an early data release. General study results and limits: In a later analysis, several top co-occurrence clusters appeared linked to parvovirus B19, influenza, CMV and Epstein-Barr virus.

With 60 Vbeta and 13 Jbeta primers, the PCR was carried out. Sequencing was performed with immunoSEQ multiplex PCR; in TCRdb, only in-frame clones are kept and a portion is missing. Seen here are about 190,000 clones, 80% to 90% observed once, and the top ten hold about 1.2%. Concerning this clone: Its cognate antigen is unknown.

Germline CDR1 is MNHEY and CDR2 is SVGAGI. This CDR3 region has 15 residues. V shed 5 bases, J shed 0 bases, and the junction held 7 bases outside the gene matches. The clonotype was recovered from a man aged 30 to 45 in good health and CMV-seronegative. Source material: PBMCs. This rearrangement joins TRBV6-5 to TRBJ2-7, with 7 bases that match TRBD2. CDR3 residues: CASSPRGGLSYEQYF. The CDR3 nucleotides read TGTGCCAGCAGTCCTCGGGGAGGGCTCTCCTACGAGCAGTACTTC.